Listed below are T cell receptor beta chains from one sample, sequenced in a study of CD8 T cells in ankylosing spondylitis. TCRdb re-called the 5' RACE reads through MiXCR, storing one row per CDR3 protein. Among some 200,000 distinct CDR3 sequences listed, more than 5.5% were seen once. The sequencing input was blood, either unsorted or a sorted T cell fraction (not recorded which). These receptors came from a male donor with ankylosing spondylitis. CDR3s include the opening cysteine and the closing phenylalanine or tryptophan.

j_call,v_call,cdr3_aa
TRBJ2-5,TRBV4-3,CASSQVGHNQETQYF
TRBJ1-5,TRBV10-3,CAISPYPTSRGMEVQPQHF
TRBJ1-4,TRBV7-2,CASSLRGYSEKLFF
TRBJ2-7,TRBV6-1,CASSEPNSGLAGFGEQYF
TRBJ2-5,TRBV4-3,CASSQRQGPWETQYF
TRBJ2-3,TRBV21-1,CASSKSRVNTDTQYF
TRBJ2-3,TRBV20-1,CSAREGGGGPTDTQYF
TRBJ2-1,TRBV27,CASRSSNEQFF
TRBJ1-2,TRBV20-1,CSARDLRESGYTF
TRBJ2-1,TRBV29-1,CSVIGQGYYNEQFF
TRBJ1-1,TRBV7-9,CASSFAENTEAFF
TRBJ1-5,TRBV20-1,CSAAGGQPQHF
TRBJ2-1,TRBV20-1,CSATRQTTSSYNEQFF
TRBJ2-1,TRBV10-3,CAISVIEPTRTNEQFF
TRBJ2-7,TRBV6-2/TRBV6-3,CASSYGAGPGQYF
TRBJ1-5,TRBV7-2,CASSFRESNQPQHF